This T cell receptor beta chain was obtained from a study of T cell responses to AZD1222 COVID-19 vaccine (dated by TCRdb to about 2021). In terms of the full investigation: AZD1222 recipients whose second dose came at about 4 weeks and those whose second dose came at about 12 weeks were combined into one group, since spike-specific TCR depth and breadth did not differ between the two schedules. Trial participants were enrolled by age into subgroups of 18-55, 56-69 and 70-plus years, and about 150, 27 and 61 TCR-sequenced participants, respectively, were included in these subgroups. A total of under 250 trial participants underwent TCR sequencing, of whom roughly 210 had received two doses of AZD1222 and around 25 had received two doses of the MenACWY control vaccine. General study outcomes and caveats: After two AZD1222 doses, spike-specific TCR breadth and depth were significantly higher than at day 0 and than in MenACWY recipients. Because no day 14 peak-response samples were available, the repertoires could be characterized only after the peak T cell response. Reportedly, almost half of the unique spike-specific TCRs recognized epitopes lying outside the regions that are mutated in the B.1.351 and B.1.1.7 variants. In the small 56-69-year group, the increase in depth fell short of significance, most likely because of low power. Participants were mostly white British and included more females than males, and it was suggested by the authors that clonal diversity may have been underestimated. Only a handful of AZD1222 recipients were SARS-CoV-2 seropositive at baseline, limiting conclusions about previously exposed vaccinees. CD4 TCRs associated with the vaccine covered the entire spike protein, and the dominant responses were in regions 160-218 and 743-854.

Trimming takes 7 bases from V and 0 bases from J, and the germline ends sit 9 bases apart. The germline V gene encodes CDR1 SGHTA and CDR2 FQGNSA. The CDR3 runs 13 amino acids, cysteine and phenylalanine included. CDR3 DNA is the only sequence kept; it has 39 bases, read in frame from the first base. As for this clone: What this receptor recognizes is not known. No qualities accompany the bases; no much larger clone lies one base away.

Interpreted using the paper, the time point label stands for: baseline before first vaccination. Vaccinee samples came from UK trials COV001 and COV002, including a single-blind randomized controlled phase 2/3 trial of AZD1222 (ChAdOx1 nCoV-19) in healthy adults. Trial participant PBMC samples were collected at day 0 and day 28 after the second dose for TCRbeta chain sequencing. The CDR3 regions of human TCRbeta chains were analyzed by immunosequencing. The authors processed their data as follows. TCRs in the repertoires were compared against a reference library of SARS-CoV-2-specific TCRs that had been generated with the MIRA antigen-specificity platform. Breadth was defined as the fraction of unique TCRs that were SARS-CoV-2-associated, and depth was defined as the fraction of total T cells that were SARS-CoV-2-associated. Each spike-specific TCR was assigned to its reactive spike region and to a CD4 or CD8 class using the MIRA data. Log10-transformed breadth and depth values were compared by one-way ANOVA with Sidak's multiple comparisons tests. TCRdb holds this immuneACCESS table with in-frame rearrangements only. Some clones are missing; in checked studies, unresolved V genes explain under half, and the rest has no known cause. V, J and clone size reflect that table, while D and trimming were determined from the DNA. The sample records roughly 150,000 clones, approximately 89% of which are singletons. The ten top clones hold around 5.4% of the sample.

Recombination joined TRBV7-2 with TRBJ2-5; the D gene lacks a confident call. The receptor was derived from an adult in good health. This sample comprised peripheral blood, obtained on day 0 of AZD1222 vaccination. The nucleotide sequence reads as follows: TGTGCCAGCACCGGACGGAACCAAGAGACCCAGTACTTC. Translated, this gives CASTGRNQETQYF.